Shown below are 29 T cell receptor beta chains from a single sample sequenced in a study of cytomegalovirus exposure and HLA in healthy donors. A multiplex PCR was run with 60 Vbeta primers and 13 Jbeta primers. The data were produced by immunoSEQ multiplex PCR, yet TCRdb's version contains in-frame clones alone and is incomplete. The sample shows about 200,000 clones, roughly 85% of them seen only once. Input material: PBMCs. Source of these receptors: a male donor in good health and CMV-seronegative.

The chain employs TRBV19 and TRBJ2-7; 8 bases are a match to TRBD1. Germline values: CDR1 LNHDA, CDR2 SQIVND (reference sequence). This CDR3 has 16 residues. Losses at the gene ends were 5 bases for V and 2 bases for J; bases not matched to a gene: 11. The chain's CDR3 is CASSPPRDRNTYEQYF. For the CDR3, the DNA is TGTGCCAGTAGTCCCCCCCGGGACAGGAACACCTACGAGCAGTACTTC.

This chain uses TRBV7-2 with TRBJ1-3; 7 nucleotides align to TRBD1. V was pared by 6 bases and J by 0 bases, with 11 bases of the junction left unmatched. The CDR3 loop spans 17 amino acids. The germline gives CDR1 SGHTA, CDR2 FQGNSA. The CDR3 bases are TGTGCCAGCAGACATCTTCCGGGACAGTCCTCTGGAAACACCATATATTTT. Its translation: CASRHLPGQSSGNTIYF. Using reference TRBV7-2 and TRBJ1-3 for the parts outside the CDR3, the full variable domain is GAGVSQSPSNKVTEKGKDVELRCDPISGHTALYWYRQSLGQGLEFLIYFQGNSAPDKSGLPSDRFSAERTGGSVSTLTIQRTQQEDSAVYLCASRHLPGQSSGNTIYFGEGSWLTVV.

This clone has a handful of counts. This specimen includes other DNA sequences encoding the same CDR3. CDR3 sequence: CASSLGQSNTEAFF. CDR3 nucleotide sequence: TGCGCCAGCAGCCTCGGACAGTCGAACACTGAAGCTTTCTTT. V gene TRBV5-1 combines with J gene TRBJ1-1; TRBD1 might be the D (6 bases). Trimming pared 4 bases from V and 1 base from J, leaving 11 bases between. CDR1 and CDR2 (germline): SGHRS, YFSETQ. The CDR3 is made up of 14 amino acids.

This chain uses TRBV4-3 with TRBJ1-1, with 7 bases identical to TRBD1. Germline CDR1 is LGHNA and CDR2 is YSLEER. The CDR3 is 13 residues long. V gave up 4 bases and J gave up 1 base; unmatched junction bases: 0. CDR3 region: CASSRTGNTEAFF. CDR3 coding DNA: TGCGCCAGCAGCCGGACAGGGAACACTGAAGCTTTCTTT.

The chain is built from TRBV27 and TRBJ1-2; D gene ambiguous. Trimming removed 5 bases at V and 2 bases at J, with 12 bases between. The CDR3 has 14 amino acids. Germline values: CDR1 MNHEY, CDR2 SMNVEV (reference sequence). The CDR3 loop is CASSNQAPNYGYTF. CDR3 DNA: TGTGCCAGCAGTAATCAAGCTCCCAACTATGGCTACACCTTC.

The chain combines TRBV10-3 with TRBJ2-1, with 7 bases matching TRBD2. Germline lookup yields CDR1 ENHRY and CDR2 SYGVKD. This CDR3 spans 15 amino acids. V gave up 6 bases and J gave up 6 bases; unmatched junction bases: 11. Here the CDR3 DNA reads TGTGCCATCAGGCACCCGGGACTACATTCCAATGAGCAGTTCTTC. Amino acid sequence: CAIRHPGLHSNEQFF.

The count of this clone is one. The chain couples TRBV5-8 to TRBJ1-5; no firm D call. The ends were cut back, 4 bases at V and 4 bases at J, with 15 bases in the middle. The germline CDR1 and CDR2 sequences are SGHTS and YDEGEE. The CDR3 is made up of 15 amino acids. CDR3 nucleotide sequence: TGTGCCAGCAGCCGAGCGGCTATAGTTAATCAGCCCCAGCATTTT. Amino acids: CASSRAAIVNQPQHF.

The V call is TRBV5-4, the J call TRBJ2-5, with 9 bases aligning to TRBD2. V shed 3 bases and J 5 bases; nucleotides not matched to a gene: 8. The CDR3 consists of 15 residues. Looked up from germline, CDR1 is SGHNT and CDR2 is YYREEE (reference sequence). CDR3 in DNA: TGTGCCAGCAGCTCCCCTCAGCGGGAGGACGAGACCCAGTACTTC. It translates to CASSSPQREDETQYF.

In its sample, this clone was seen a few times. CDR3 in amino acids: CASSPPDRGPLNTEAFF. The CDR3 DNA follows: TGTGCCAGCAGCCCCCCGGACAGGGGGCCATTGAACACTGAAGCTTTCTTT. This sequence joins TRBV25-1 and TRBJ1-1; 11 bases agree with TRBD1. The CDR3 contains 17 residues. Germline lookup yields CDR1 MGHDK and CDR2 SYGVNS. Losses at the gene ends were 6 bases for V and 0 bases for J; bases not matched to a gene: 9.

Here the CDR3 reads CASSDRGSGNTIYF. The CDR3 DNA sequence: TGTGCCAGCAGTGACAGGGGCTCTGGAAACACCATATATTTT. The chain employs TRBV2 and TRBJ1-3, with D maybe TRBD1 (6 bases). Germline V CDR1 and CDR2: SNHLY, FYNNEI. This CDR3 comprises 14 residues. The V end lost 3 bases, the J end lost 0 bases, and 6 bases lay between the germline ends.

The rearrangement links TRBV19 to TRBJ1-6; D not certain. This CDR3 region has 13 residues. Trimming removed 3 bases from V and 7 bases from J, with 7 bases in between. Germline loops: CDR1 LNHDA, CDR2 SQIVND (reference sequence). The CDR3 sequence is CASSIARNSPLHF. The CDR3 coding sequence is TGTGCCAGTAGTATCGCCAGGAATTCACCCCTCCACTTT.

J is TRBJ2-7 and V is TRBV7-9, with 13 bases lining up with TRBD2. Germline V gene sequence: CDR1 SEHNR, CDR2 FQNEAQ (reference sequence). Trimming at V came to 5 bases and at J to 7 bases, leaving 8 bases not matched to a gene. This CDR3 spans 15 amino acids. The CDR3: CASSEGPGLAGEQYF. The CDR3 DNA sequence: TGTGCCAGCAGCGAGGGCCCGGGACTAGCGGGGGAGCAGTACTTC.

This clone showed up just a few times. The genes are TRBV5-6 and TRBJ2-5; D might be TRBD1 (5 bases). This CDR3 is 13 amino acids long. Trimming removed 3 bases from V and 3 bases from J, with 9 bases in between. Germline CDR1 SGHDT, CDR2 YYEEEE. CDR3 nucleotides: TGTGCCAGCAGCTACGACAGCGAAGAGACCCAGTACTTC. This codes for CASSYDSEETQYF.

The chain joins TRBV19 to TRBJ1-5; 10 bases are a match to TRBD1. The V gene end was trimmed by 9 bases and the J gene end by 6 bases; junction bases not matched to a gene: 5. Germline values: CDR1 LNHDA, CDR2 SQIVND (reference sequence). The CDR3 runs to 13 residues. The CDR3 loop is CASRQGAGQPQHF. CDR3 nucleotide sequence: TGTGCCAGCCGACAGGGGGCGGGTCAGCCCCAGCATTTT.

This chain links TRBV19 with TRBJ2-1, with 10 nucleotides matching TRBD2. The CDR3 has 15 residues. The germline CDR1 and CDR2 sequences are LNHDA and SQIVND (reference sequence). Losses at the gene ends were 5 bases for V and 4 bases for J; bases not matched to a gene: 5. This CDR3 is CASSGLAAGYNEQFF. DNA of the CDR3: TGTGCCAGTAGTGGACTAGCGGCCGGGTACAATGAGCAGTTCTTC.

The rearrangement uses TRBV7-3 and TRBJ2-1; D gene uncertain. The CDR3 runs 14 residues. Germline loops: CDR1 SGHTA, CDR2 FQGTGA. V was shortened by 2 bases and J by 3 bases, with 8 bases between the two germline ends. The chain's CDR3 is CASSLVPSYNEQFF. In DNA, the CDR3 is TGTGCCAGCAGCTTAGTCCCCAGCTACAATGAGCAGTTCTTC.

The V and J genes are TRBV19 and TRBJ1-1, with no clear D. CDR3 size: 14 residues. V gave up 0 bases and J gave up 4 bases, with 9 bases separating them. Germline assignment: CDR1 LNHDA and CDR2 SQIVND (reference sequence). CDR3 protein: CASSIDPGSTEAFF. DNA for the CDR3: TGTGCCAGTAGTATAGATCCGGGGAGCACTGAAGCTTTCTTT.

The rearrangement links TRBV11-3 to TRBJ2-6; 7 bases match TRBD1. V lost 3 bases to trimming and J lost 4 bases; unmatched junction nucleotides: 0. Germline V gene lookup returns CDR1 SGHNT and CDR2 YENEEA. The CDR3 length is 14 residues. CDR3 coding DNA: TGTGCCAGCAGCTTGGGACAGGGGGCCAACGTCCTGACTTTC. It specifies CASSLGQGANVLTF.

The V and J genes are TRBV15 and TRBJ2-7; TRBD1 is a possible D gene (5 bases). Germline loops: CDR1 LNHNV, CDR2 YYDKDF (reference sequence). The CDR3 contains 14 residues. Trimming removed 0 bases at V and 3 bases at J, with 9 bases between. The CDR3 region is CATSREAGRYEQYF. For the CDR3, the DNA is TGTGCCACCAGCAGAGAGGCAGGGCGCTACGAGCAGTACTTC. Drawing the rest from reference TRBV15 and TRBJ2-7, the complete variable domain is DAMVIQNPRYQVTQFGKPVTLSCSQTLNHNVMYWYQQKSSQAPKLLFHYYDKDFNNEADTPDNFQSRRPNTSFCFLDIRSPGLGDTAMYLCATSREAGRYEQYFGPGTRLTVT.

This rearrangement joins TRBV10-3 to TRBJ2-2, with D maybe TRBD2 (5 bases). The length of the CDR3 is 17 residues. Looked up from germline, CDR1 is ENHRY and CDR2 is SYGVKD. The V end was cut by 2 bases, the J end by 1 base, with 14 bases between. The DNA for the CDR3 is TGTGCCATCAGTGAGGATCCGGACTGGCGGAACACCGGGGAGCTGTTTTTT. Amino acids: CAISEDPDWRNTGELFF.

Only one count was recorded for this clone. V and J are TRBV5-1 and TRBJ2-2; 10 bases align to TRBD2. The CDR3 runs 16 residues. The V gene's germline CDR1 is SGHRS and CDR2 YFSETQ. V lost 4 bases and J lost 4; bases outside the gene matches: 7. In DNA, the CDR3 is TGCGCCAGCAGCACTCAGCGGGAGGGCGGCACCGGGGAGCTGTTTTTT. It specifies CASSTQREGGTGELFF.

The sample holds one count of this clone. The rearrangement links TRBV5-1 to TRBJ1-4; 7 nucleotides align to TRBD1. CDR1 is SGHRS, CDR2 YFSETQ, per germline. The CDR3 extends over 16 amino acids. Unmatched junction bases numbered 12, after V lost 2 bases and J lost 8 bases. CDR3 DNA sequence: TGCGCCAGCAGCTTAACCGGGACAGCGAGGATAGAAAAACTGTTTTTT. Amino acid sequence: CASSLTGTARIEKLFF.

The V gene is TRBV7-8, the J gene TRBJ1-5, with D perhaps matching TRBD1 (6 bases). This CDR3 comprises 16 residues. V lost 4 bases, J lost 2 bases, and 15 bases lay in between. The V gene's germline CDR1 is SGHVS and CDR2 FQNEAQ. The DNA of the CDR3 is TGTGCCAGCAGCTCGAGCCGGGACACCCGCAATCAGCCCCAGCATTTT. It codes for CASSSSRDTRNQPQHF.

The genes are TRBV4-2 and TRBJ2-5, with TRBD2 identical over 12 bases. The J segment lost 2 bases and the V segment lost 4 bases, leaving 5 bases of the junction unmatched. The CDR3 loop spans 16 amino acids. The germline V gene encodes CDR1 LGHNA and CDR2 YNFKEQ. The CDR3 DNA reads TGTGCCAGCAGCCCCCGGACTAGCGGGGTGCAAGAGACCCAGTACTTC. Residues: CASSPRTSGVQETQYF.

This clone was recorded a few times. V gene TRBV4-3 combines with J gene TRBJ2-3; no clear D. The V end was cut by 2 bases, the J end by 6 bases, with 9 bases between. From germline, CDR1 is LGHNA and CDR2 YSLEER. The CDR3 spans 13 residues. CDR3 protein: CASSQLGLDTQYF. The CDR3 DNA is TGCGCCAGCAGCCAACTAGGTTTGGATACGCAGTATTTT.

The chain carries TRBV4-3 and TRBJ2-1, with 9 bases that match TRBD1. After removal of 4 bases from V and 4 bases from J, the junction contained 2 bases not matched to a gene. The germline gives CDR1 LGHNA, CDR2 YSLEER. This CDR3 comprises 14 residues. This CDR3 reads CASSLGQGYNEQFF. DNA for the CDR3: TGCGCCAGCAGCCTGGGACAGGGATACAATGAGCAGTTCTTC.

This clone was counted once. The same CDR3 arises from other DNA sequences in this sample as well. This rearrangement joins TRBV5-1 to TRBJ2-2, with 11 positions matching TRBD2. The CDR3 spans 15 residues. CDR1 and CDR2 (germline): SGHRS, YFSETQ. J gave up 1 base and V 7 bases, and 3 bases lay outside the gene matches. The DNA of the CDR3 is TGCGCCAGCTCACTAGCGGGGGAGAACACCGGGGAGCTGTTTTTT. Translating gives CASSLAGENTGELFF.

J is TRBJ1-1 and V is TRBV12-5, with 8 positions matching TRBD1. Germline assignment: CDR1 LGHNT and CDR2 FRNRAP. This CDR3 has 14 residues. V was pared by 5 bases and J by 5 bases, with 7 bases of the junction left unmatched. CDR3 sequence: CASGLGQGGTEAFF. The CDR3 nucleotides are TGTGCTAGTGGTCTAGGACAGGGAGGGACTGAAGCTTTCTTT.

J is TRBJ1-1 and V is TRBV9; D may be TRBD1 (5 bases). Trimming removed 6 bases from V and 1 base from J, with 10 bases in between. Per the germline V gene, CDR1 is SGDLS and CDR2 is YYNGEE. The CDR3 runs 13 residues. The CDR3 nucleotides are TGTGCCAGCACCAGGGCTGGGAACACTGAAGCTTTCTTT. This gives the protein CASTRAGNTEAFF.